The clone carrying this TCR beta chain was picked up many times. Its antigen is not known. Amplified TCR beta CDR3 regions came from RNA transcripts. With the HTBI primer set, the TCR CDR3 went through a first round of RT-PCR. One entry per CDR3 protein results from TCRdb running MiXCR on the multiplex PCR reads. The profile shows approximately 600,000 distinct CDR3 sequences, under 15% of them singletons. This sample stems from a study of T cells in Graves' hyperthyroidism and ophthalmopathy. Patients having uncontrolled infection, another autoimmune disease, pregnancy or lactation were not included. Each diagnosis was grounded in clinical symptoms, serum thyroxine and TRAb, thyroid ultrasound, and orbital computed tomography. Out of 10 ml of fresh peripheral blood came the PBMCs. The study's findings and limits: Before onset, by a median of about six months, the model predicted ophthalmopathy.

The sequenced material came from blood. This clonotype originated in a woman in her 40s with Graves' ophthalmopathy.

The CDR3, as DNA: TGCAGCGTTGAAGATCGCAGCTTATATGGCTACACCTTC. Its protein product is CSVEDRSLYGYTF. The rearrangement uses TRBV29-1 and TRBJ1-2; the D is unclear. CDR1 is SQVTM and CDR2 is ANQGSEA in the germline V gene. Trimming stripped 0 bases from V and 5 bases from J, with 10 bases between. The CDR3 is 13 amino acids.